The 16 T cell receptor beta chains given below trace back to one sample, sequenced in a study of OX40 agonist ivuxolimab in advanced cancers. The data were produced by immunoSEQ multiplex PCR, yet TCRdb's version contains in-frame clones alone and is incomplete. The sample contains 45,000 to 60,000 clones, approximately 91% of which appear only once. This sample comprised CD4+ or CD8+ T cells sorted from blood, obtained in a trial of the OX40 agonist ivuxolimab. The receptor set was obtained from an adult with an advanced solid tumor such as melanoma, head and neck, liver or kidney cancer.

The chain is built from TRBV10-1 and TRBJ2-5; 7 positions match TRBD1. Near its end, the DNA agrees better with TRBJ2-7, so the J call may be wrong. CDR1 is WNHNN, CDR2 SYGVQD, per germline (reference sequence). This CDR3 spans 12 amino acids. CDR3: CATSGTDYEQYF. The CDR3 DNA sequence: TGCGCCACCTCCGGGACAGATTACGAGCAGTACTTC.

The CDR3 reads CASSLDVAGFDNEQFF. CDR3 in DNA: TGTGCCAGCAGCTTAGACGTAGCGGGATTCGACAATGAGCAGTTCTTC. This chain uses TRBV11-2 with TRBJ2-1, with TRBD2 identical over 8 bases. The germline gives CDR1 SGHAT, CDR2 FQNNGV. The CDR3 loop spans 16 amino acids. V dropped 0 bases and J dropped 5; count of bases not matched to a gene: 6.

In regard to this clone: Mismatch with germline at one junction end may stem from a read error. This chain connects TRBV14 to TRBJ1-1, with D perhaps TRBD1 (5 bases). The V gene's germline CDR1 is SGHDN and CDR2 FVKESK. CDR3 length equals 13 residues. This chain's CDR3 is CASSQSGVSVLAF. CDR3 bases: TGTGCCAGCAGCCAATCGGGGGTGTCCGTTCTAGCATTT. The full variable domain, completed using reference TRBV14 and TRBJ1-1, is EAGVTQFPSHSVIEKGQTVTLRCDPISGHDNLYWYRRVMGKEIKFLLHFVKESKQDESGMPNNRFLAERTGGTYSTLKVQPAELEDSGVYFCASSQSGVSVLAFGQGTRLTVV.

CDR3 amino acids: CASSDPGRGDNEQFF. CDR3 nucleotide sequence: TGTGCCAGCAGTGACCCGGGACGGGGGGACAATGAGCAGTTCTTC. The gene calls are TRBV2 and TRBJ2-1; 7 bases fit TRBD2. CDR3 length equals 15 residues. The V segment lost 3 bases and the J segment 5 bases; nucleotides outside the gene matches: 7. Germline V lookup: CDR1 SNHLY, CDR2 FYNNEI.

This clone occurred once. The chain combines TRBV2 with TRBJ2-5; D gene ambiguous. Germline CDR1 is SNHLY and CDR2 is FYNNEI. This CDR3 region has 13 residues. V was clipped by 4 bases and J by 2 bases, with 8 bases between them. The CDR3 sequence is CASSVIRQETQYF. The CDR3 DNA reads TGTGCCAGCAGTGTAATACGGCAAGAGACCCAGTACTTC.

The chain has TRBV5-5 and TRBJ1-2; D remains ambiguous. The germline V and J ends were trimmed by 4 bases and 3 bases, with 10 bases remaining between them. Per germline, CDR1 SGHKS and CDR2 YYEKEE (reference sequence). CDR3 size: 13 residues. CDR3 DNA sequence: TGTGCCAGCAGCCCGGACCTTTACTATGGCTACACCTTC. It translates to CASSPDLYYGYTF.

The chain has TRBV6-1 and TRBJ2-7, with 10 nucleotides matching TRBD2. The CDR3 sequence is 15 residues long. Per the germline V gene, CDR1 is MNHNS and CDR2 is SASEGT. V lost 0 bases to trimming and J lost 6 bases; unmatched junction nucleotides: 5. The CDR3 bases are TGTGCCAGCAGTGAAGCTTGGCTAGCGGGAGTCGAGCAGTACTTC. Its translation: CASSEAWLAGVEQYF.

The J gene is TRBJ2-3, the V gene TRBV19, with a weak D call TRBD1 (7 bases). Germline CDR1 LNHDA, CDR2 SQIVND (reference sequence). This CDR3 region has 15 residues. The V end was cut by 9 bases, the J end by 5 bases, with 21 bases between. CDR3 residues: CASRRQGGTGDTQYF. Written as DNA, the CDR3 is TGTGCCAGCCGCCGACAGGGCGGGACGGGAGATACGCAGTATTTT.

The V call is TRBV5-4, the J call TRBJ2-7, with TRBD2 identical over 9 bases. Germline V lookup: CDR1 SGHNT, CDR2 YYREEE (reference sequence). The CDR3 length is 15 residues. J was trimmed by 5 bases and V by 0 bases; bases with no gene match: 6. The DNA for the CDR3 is TGTGCCAGCAGCTTGGTTAGCGGGAGAGCTGACGAGCAGTACTTC. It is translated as CASSLVSGRADEQYF.

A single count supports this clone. The CDR3 nucleotides read TGTGCCAGCAGCCCACGACTGTATAGCTCCTACAATGAGCAGTTCTTC. It yields the protein CASSPRLYSSYNEQFF. This chain connects TRBV4-2 to TRBJ2-1; D is unresolved. Germline V gene lookup returns CDR1 LGHNA and CDR2 YNFKEQ. The V gene lost 4 bases and the J gene lost 0 bases, with 13 bases spanning the gap. This CDR3 is 16 amino acids long.

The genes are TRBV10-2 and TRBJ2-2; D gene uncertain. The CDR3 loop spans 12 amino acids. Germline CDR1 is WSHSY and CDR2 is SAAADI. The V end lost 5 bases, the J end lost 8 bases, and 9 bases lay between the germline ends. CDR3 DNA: TGCGCCAGCAGTAGACGGCTGGGGGAGCTGTTTTTT. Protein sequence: CASSRRLGELFF.

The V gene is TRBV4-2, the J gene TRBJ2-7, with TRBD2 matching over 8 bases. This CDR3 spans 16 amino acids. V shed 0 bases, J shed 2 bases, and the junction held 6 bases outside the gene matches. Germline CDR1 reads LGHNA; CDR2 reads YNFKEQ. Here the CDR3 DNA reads TGTGCCAGCAGCCAAGATTTGCGGCGGGAGGCCTACGAGCAGTACTTC. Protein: CASSQDLRREAYEQYF.

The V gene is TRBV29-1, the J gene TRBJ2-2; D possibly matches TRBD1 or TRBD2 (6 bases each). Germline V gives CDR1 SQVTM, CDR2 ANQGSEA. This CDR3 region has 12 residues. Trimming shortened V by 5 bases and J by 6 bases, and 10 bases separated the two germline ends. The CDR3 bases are TGCAGCGTTCCCCGGGGGCCCGGGGAGCTGTTTTTT. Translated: CSVPRGPGELFF.

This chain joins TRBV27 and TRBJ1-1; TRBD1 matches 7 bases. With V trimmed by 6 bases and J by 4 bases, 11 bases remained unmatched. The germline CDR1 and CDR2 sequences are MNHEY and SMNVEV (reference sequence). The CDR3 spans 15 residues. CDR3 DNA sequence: TGTGCCAGCAGGCCACAGGGGCCCGGTAGCACTGAAGCTTTCTTT. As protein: CASRPQGPGSTEAFF.

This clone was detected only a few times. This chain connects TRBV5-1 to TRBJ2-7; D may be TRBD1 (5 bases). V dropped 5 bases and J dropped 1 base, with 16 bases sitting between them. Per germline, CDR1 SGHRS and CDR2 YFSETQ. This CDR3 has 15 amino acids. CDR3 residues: CASSPAQGLSYEQYF. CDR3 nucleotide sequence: TGCGCCAGCAGTCCCGCCCAGGGTCTGTCCTACGAGCAGTACTTC.

DNA for the CDR3: TGTGCCAGCAGTTGGACAGGGGTTTCACCCCTCCACTTT. This gives the protein CASSWTGVSPLHF. The chain couples TRBV27 to TRBJ1-6; 9 bases match TRBD1. CDR1 and CDR2 (germline): MNHEY, SMNVEV (reference sequence). V dropped 4 bases and J dropped 9; count of bases not matched to a gene: 1. This CDR3 is built from 13 residues.